This T cell receptor (beta chain) originates from a study of cytomegalovirus exposure and HLA in healthy donors. General study results and limits: Productive status was seen about 90% or about 30% of the time for most TCR beta V segments in an earlier analysis. At a 0.05 false discovery rate, a later analysis found some 18,000 TCR beta sequences to be associated with HLA alleles. Overall, some 160 TCR beta chains were annotated as cytomegalovirus-associated.

It was with 60 Vbeta and 13 Jbeta primers that the PCR ran. The protocol was immunoSEQ multiplex PCR, while the TCRdb copy is restricted to in-frame clones and leaves out a portion. This sample yields roughly 180,000 clones, of which about 80% are seen a single time; more than 1.5% belongs to the top ten. V dropped 0 bases and J dropped 4 bases, with 12 bases sitting between them. Germline CDR1 SQVTM, CDR2 ANQGSEA. This CDR3 is 14 amino acids long. Remarks on this clone: Its specificity is not known.

Sequencing input: PBMCs. The V gene is TRBV29-1, the J gene TRBJ1-2; D may be TRBD1 (5 bases). This TCR was recovered from a man aged 35 to 55 in good health and CMV-seronegative. DNA of the CDR3: TGCAGCGTTGAAGATCAAGAAGGGGTCTATGGCTACACCTTC. This gives the protein CSVEDQEGVYGYTF.